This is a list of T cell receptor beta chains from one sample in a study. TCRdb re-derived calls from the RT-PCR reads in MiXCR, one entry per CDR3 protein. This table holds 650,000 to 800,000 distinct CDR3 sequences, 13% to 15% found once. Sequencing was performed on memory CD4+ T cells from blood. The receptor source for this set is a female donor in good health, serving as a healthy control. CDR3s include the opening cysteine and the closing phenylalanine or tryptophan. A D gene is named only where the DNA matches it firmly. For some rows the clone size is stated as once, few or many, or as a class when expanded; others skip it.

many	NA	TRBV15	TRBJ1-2	TGTGCCACCAGCAGAGACAGGGGAACGCATGGCTACACCTTC	CATSRDRGTHGYTF
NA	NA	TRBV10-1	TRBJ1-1	TGCGCCAGCAGTGGAGGGGGGCTCTCGAACACTGAAGCTTTCTTT	CASSGGGLSNTEAFF
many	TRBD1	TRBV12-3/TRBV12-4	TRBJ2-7	TGTGCCAGCAGTTTAGGGACAGGGGCGGTGCAGTACTTC	CASSLGTGAVQYF
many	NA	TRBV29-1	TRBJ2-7	TGCAGCGTTCTTACTGAAGACTCCTACGAGCAGTACTTC	CSVLTEDSYEQYF
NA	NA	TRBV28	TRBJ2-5	TGTGCCAGCAGTTTACTCGGGACCAAGGGGGAGACCCAGTACTTC	CASSLLGTKGETQYF
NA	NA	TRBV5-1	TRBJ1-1	TGCGCCAGCAGCTTGGAGGGCAGGGCGGGCACTGAAGCTTTCTTT	CASSLEGRAGTEAFF
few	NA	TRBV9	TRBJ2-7	TGTGCCAGCAGCGTAGGGGTCAATATGGGAGAGCAGTACTTC	CASSVGVNMGEQYF
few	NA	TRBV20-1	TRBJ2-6	TGCAGTGCTAGCATGGCCTCTGGGGCCAACGTCCTGACTTTC	CSASMASGANVLTF
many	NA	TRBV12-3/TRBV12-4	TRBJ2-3	TGTGCCAGCAGTCTTCAGGGTTCAGATACGCAGTATTTT	CASSLQGSDTQYF
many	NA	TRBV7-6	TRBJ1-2	TGTGCCAGCAGCTTAGAAGGGTGGAATGGCTACACCTTC	CASSLEGWNGYTF
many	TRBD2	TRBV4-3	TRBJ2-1	TGCGCCAGCAGCCAAGATAGACCTGCGGCTAGCGGGAGGGGTGAGCAGTTCTTC	CASSQDRPAASGRGEQFF
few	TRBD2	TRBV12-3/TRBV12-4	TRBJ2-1	TGTGCCAGCAGTACTACTAGCGGGAGGGCCATTGAGCAGTTCTTC	CASSTTSGRAIEQFF
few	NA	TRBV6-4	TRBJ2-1	TGTGCCAGCAGTGTAGATCGTAACCCCTACAATGAGCAGTTCTTC	CASSVDRNPYNEQFF
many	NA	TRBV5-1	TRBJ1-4	TGCGCCAGCAACCAAGGTTCCGACGAAAAACTGTTTTTT	CASNQGSDEKLFF
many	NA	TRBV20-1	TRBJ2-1	TGCAGTGCTAGCTCGGACAGATACAATGAGCAGTTCTTC	CSASSDRYNEQFF
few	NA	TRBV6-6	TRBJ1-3	TGTGCCACTGTAGACAGCTGGGGTGGTGGAAACACCATATATTTT	CATVDSWGGGNTIYF
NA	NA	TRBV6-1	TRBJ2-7	TGTGCCAGCAGTGAAGCGGGAGAGCAGTACTTC	CASSEAGEQYF
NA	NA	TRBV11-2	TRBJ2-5	TGTGCCAGCAGCTTGGGGGGCTCCTCTAACCACCAAGAGACCCAGTACTTC	CASSLGGSSNHQETQYF
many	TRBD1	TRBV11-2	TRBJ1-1	TGTGCCAGCAGCCCACTACAGGGGATTACTGAAGCTTTCTTT	CASSPLQGITEAFF
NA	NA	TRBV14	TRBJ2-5	TGTGCCAGCAGCCAAGATAGCCAGGGGGAGACCCAGTACTTC	CASSQDSQGETQYF
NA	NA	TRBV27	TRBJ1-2	TGTGCCAGCAGGCCGACAGGAAGGGGCTACACCTTC	CASRPTGRGYTF
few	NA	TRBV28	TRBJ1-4	TGTGCCAGCAGCCCGGCGGGGAGGCGCAATGAAAAACTGTTTTTT	CASSPAGRRNEKLFF
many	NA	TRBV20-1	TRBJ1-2	TGCAGTGCTAGGGGACGGAACTATGGCTACACCTTC	CSARGRNYGYTF
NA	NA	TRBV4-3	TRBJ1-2	TGCGCCAGCAGCCAGTACCCCGGGGTGGCGGTCAATGGCTACACCTTC	CASSQYPGVAVNGYTF
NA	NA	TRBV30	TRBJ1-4	TGTGCCTGGAGTACCGGTTTAGGGGATAATGAAAAACTGTTTTTT	CAWSTGLGDNEKLFF
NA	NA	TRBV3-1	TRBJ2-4	TGTGCCAGCAGCCAAGAAGAGGTGGGGAATATCCTAGCCAAAAACATTCAGTACTTC	CASSQEEVGNILAKNIQYF
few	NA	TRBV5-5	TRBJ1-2	TGTGCCAGCAGCTGGCGGGCAGCTAACTATGGCTACACCTTC	CASSWRAANYGYTF
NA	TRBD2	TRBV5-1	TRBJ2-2	TGCGCCAGCAGCTTCTTGTCCCTAGCGGGATTCGATAGGAACACCGGGGAGCTGTTTTTT	CASSFLSLAGFDRNTGELFF
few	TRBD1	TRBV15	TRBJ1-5	TGTGCCACCAGCAGACGGACAGGGGGGGGTCAGCCCCAGCATTTT	CATSRRTGGGQPQHF
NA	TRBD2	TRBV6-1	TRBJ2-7	TGTGCCAGCAGCGTGAACGCTGTACTAGCGCGGGAGCAGTACTTC	CASSVNAVLAREQYF
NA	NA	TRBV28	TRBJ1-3	TGTGCCAGCTTCAGGGTCTCTGGAAACACCATATATTTT	CASFRVSGNTIYF
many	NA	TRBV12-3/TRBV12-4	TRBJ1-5	TGTGCCAGCAGATACGGACAGTCATATAGCAATCAGCCCCAGCATTTT	CASRYGQSYSNQPQHF
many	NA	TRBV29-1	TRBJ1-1	TGCAGCGTTGAAGTGGGCAGCTACACTGAAGCTTTCTTT	CSVEVGSYTEAFF
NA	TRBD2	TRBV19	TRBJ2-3	TGTGCCAGTACCCCCGTGGGAGCGGGAGGAGCAGATACGCAGTATTTT	CASTPVGAGGADTQYF
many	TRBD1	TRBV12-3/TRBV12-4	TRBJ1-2	TGTGCCAGCAGTCCGTCGGACAGGGCCTATGGCTACACCTTC	CASSPSDRAYGYTF
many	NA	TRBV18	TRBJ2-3	TGTGCCAGCAGCCCAGCTAGCACAGATACGCAGTATTTT	CASSPASTDTQYF
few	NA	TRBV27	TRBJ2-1	TGTGCCAGCAGTTTATTAGGGACGGCCAATGAGCAGTTCTTC	CASSLLGTANEQFF
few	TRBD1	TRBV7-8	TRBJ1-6	TGTGCCAGCAGCTTAGGACAGGGCAGGACACCCCTCCACTTT	CASSLGQGRTPLHF
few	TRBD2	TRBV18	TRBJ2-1	TGTGCCAGCTCACCAATTGCGACTAGCGGGAGGGCCGGCAATGAGCAGTTCTTC	CASSPIATSGRAGNEQFF
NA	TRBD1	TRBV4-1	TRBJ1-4	TGCGCCAGCAGCGACATTACAAGGGGGCGACTGTTTTTT	CASSDITRGRLFF
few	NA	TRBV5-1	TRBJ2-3	TGCGCCAGCAGCTTGGCCTTCTCGACGTCCTCTAGCACAGATACGCAGTATTTT	CASSLAFSTSSSTDTQYF
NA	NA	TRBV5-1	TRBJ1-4	TGCGCCAGCGGATACCAGGGGCGGAGTAATGAAAAACTGTTTTTT	CASGYQGRSNEKLFF
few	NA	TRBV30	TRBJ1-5	TGTGCCTGGAGTGATGGTACGGCGTTCAGCAATCAGCCCCAGCATTTT	CAWSDGTAFSNQPQHF
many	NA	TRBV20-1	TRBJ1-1	TGCAGTGCTAGAGATCGAATGGGGAACAGAAACACTGAAGCTTTCTTT	CSARDRMGNRNTEAFF
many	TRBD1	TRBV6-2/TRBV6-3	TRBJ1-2	TGTGCCAGCAGTGATCCCGGGACAGGGTATGGCTACACCTTC	CASSDPGTGYGYTF
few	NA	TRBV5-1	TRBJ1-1	TGCGCCAGCAGCTTGGTGCAGGGTAGCACTGAAGCTTTCTTT	CASSLVQGSTEAFF
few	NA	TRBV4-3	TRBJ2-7	TGCGCCAGCAGCCAAGGTCCCGGGACTTCCTACGAGCAGTACTTC	CASSQGPGTSYEQYF
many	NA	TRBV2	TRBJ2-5	TGTGCCAGCACCCGGCACCTGGAGACCCAGTACTTC	CASTRHLETQYF
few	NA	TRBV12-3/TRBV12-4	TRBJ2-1	TGTGCCAGCAGTGTTCTAGCGCAGAACAATGAGCAGTTCTTC	CASSVLAQNNEQFF
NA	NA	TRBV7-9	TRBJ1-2	TGTGCCAGCAGCTTAAACGACGGATCTAACTATGGCTACACCTTC	CASSLNDGSNYGYTF
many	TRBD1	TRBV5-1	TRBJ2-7	TGCGCCAGCAGCCCACCGGGACAGCAAAAGCAGTACTTC	CASSPPGQQKQYF
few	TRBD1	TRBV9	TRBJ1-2	TGTGCCAGCAGCTCCGGGACAGGGTATGGCTATGGCTACACCTTC	CASSSGTGYGYGYTF
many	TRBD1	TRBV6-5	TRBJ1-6	TGTGCCAGCAGGGGACAGGGTTCGGGTTCACCCCTCCACTTT	CASRGQGSGSPLHF
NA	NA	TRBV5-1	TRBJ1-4	TGCGCCAGCTCACTCGGACAGAGCACAACTAATGAAAAACTGTTTTTT	CASSLGQSTTNEKLFF
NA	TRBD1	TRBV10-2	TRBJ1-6	TGCGCCAGCCAACTTACGGGCGGGACAGGGGGGATCTCCTATAATTCACCCCTCCACTTT	CASQLTGGTGGISYNSPLHF
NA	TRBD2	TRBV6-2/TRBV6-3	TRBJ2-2	TGTGCCAGCAGTTACCCTTCTAGCGGGAGGACGGGCACCGGGGAGCTGTTTTTT	CASSYPSSGRTGTGELFF
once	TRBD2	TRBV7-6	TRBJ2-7	TGTGCCAGCAGCTTGGTAGTAGGTGCTAGCGGGATTGGGTACGAGCAGTACTTC	CASSLVVGASGIGYEQYF
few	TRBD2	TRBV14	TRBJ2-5	TGTGCCAGCAGCCAATTTGAAGGACTAGCGGGGGGGCTGGCCCCGACCCAGTACTTC	CASSQFEGLAGGLAPTQYF